This T cell receptor (beta chain) is from a study of T cells in Graves' hyperthyroidism and ophthalmopathy. On the study more broadly: Pretreatment peripheral blood was obtained at initial diagnosis.

On this clonotype: The antigen is undetermined.

Amplified TCR beta CDR3 regions derived from RNA transcripts. TCR CDR3 underwent first-round RT-PCR with the HTBI primer set. In TCRdb, the multiplex PCR reads were re-called with MiXCR into one record per CDR3 protein. The repertoire holds 450,000 to 650,000 distinct CDR3 sequences, roughly 17% seen once, with approximately 15% in the top ten. Patients with ophthalmopathy all had a Clinical Activity Score of at least 3, a NOSPECS grade of at least 4 and duration under 3 months. The V and J ends lost 2 bases and 8 bases, in that order; junction bases with no gene match: 7. CDR1 and CDR2 (germline): MNHEY, SVGAGI. The CDR3 covers 14 residues. Study-level points and caveats: Blood held most thyroid clonotypes expanded above 0.001 frequency. The model made its ophthalmopathy prediction, and onset followed a median approximately 6 months later.

This receptor was identified in a woman aged 18-29 years with Graves' ophthalmopathy. Sequencing was performed on blood. The rearrangement uses TRBV6-5 and TRBJ1-2, with 8 bases identical to TRBD1. As DNA, the CDR3 is TGTGCCAGCAGTTACCAGGACAGGGTCAGAGGCTACACCTTC. Amino acid sequence: CASSYQDRVRGYTF.